This T cell receptor (beta chain) was captured in a study of cytomegalovirus exposure and HLA in healthy donors. There are 15 residues in the CDR3. It was with 60 Vbeta and 13 Jbeta primers that the PCR ran. Clones were sequenced by immunoSEQ multiplex PCR, and TCRdb holds only the in-frame ones, with some missing. The sample gives approximately 290,000 clones, roughly 80% of which show up once; about 0.3% is in the top ten. The sample was PBMCs. The rearrangement links TRBV21-1 to TRBJ1-5. TRBV21-1 is deemed a pseudogene. This receptor was obtained from a girl aged 2 to 10 in good health and CMV-seronegative. Here the CDR3 DNA reads TGTGCCAGCAGCAAAAAGCGGGACACCAATCAGCCCCAGCATTTT. Translating gives CASSKKRDTNQPQHF.